Listed below are T cell receptor beta chains from one sample, sequenced in a study of T cells in Graves' hyperthyroidism and ophthalmopathy. Each CDR3 protein is one row after TCRdb ran MiXCR on the multiplex PCR reads. The sample carries roughly 570,000 distinct CDR3 sequences, 35% to 55% recorded once. The sequenced sample was peripheral blood or thyroid tissue (not recorded which). Every receptor here comes from a woman in her late teens or twenties with Graves' hyperthyroidism. CDR3s leave out the opening cysteine and the closing phenylalanine or tryptophan. Only some rows state a clone size, as once, few, many or a class for expanded clones.

TRBJ2-2	many	TRBV15	17	ATSRALLRTIRNTGELF
TRBJ1-3	.	TRBV7-2	11	ASSVNPGNTIY
TRBJ2-5	.	TRBV24-1	12	ATSDPTGLETQY
TRBJ1-3	many	TRBV10-3	13	AISDRGTSGNTIY
TRBJ1-1	few	TRBV4-1	15	ASSQGPGTGMNTEAF
TRBJ1-2	many	TRBV7-6	12	ASSLYPGNYGYT
TRBJ1-4	many	TRBV19	14	ASIPRDRVVGEKLF
TRBJ2-5	many	TRBV2	11	ASSAQGKETQY
TRBJ2-7	.	TRBV7-3	11	ASTFGLAFEQY
TRBJ2-2	.	TRBV28	11	ASRPTTAGELF
TRBJ2-2	.	TRBV20-1	12	SARGGGRGGELF
TRBJ1-2	.	TRBV7-9	9	ASSWAVGYT
TRBJ2-5	many	TRBV19	12	ASSPGSPEETQY
TRBJ1-2	.	TRBV11-2	13	ASRKTAGPIYGYT
.	few	TRBV20-1	13	SARDLGDYDNEQF
TRBJ1-4	few	TRBV4-1	15	ASSQDNGPATNEKLF
TRBJ2-7	.	TRBV4-2	13	ASSPTADRGDEQY
TRBJ1-2	.	TRBV10-3	11	AITGKAGAGYT
TRBJ2-7	.	TRBV7-2	12	ASSVEGQAGEQY
TRBJ2-5	.	TRBV29-1	13	SQDRASSGQETQY
TRBJ2-3	.	TRBV19	12	ASAWSGTTDTQY
TRBJ2-3	many	TRBV7-3	13	ASSLVGDVGDTQY